What follows is one T cell receptor beta chain and its context. Produced via immunoSEQ multiplex PCR; TCRdb's table is partial and in-frame only. The repertoire includes 470,000 or so clones, roughly 90% of them detected once, and roughly 4.3% sits in the top ten. This sample was taken from a study of blood T cell repertoires in COVID-19. Study details: Sources were T cells, B-cell-depleted T cells, or PBMCs; the material itself was cDNA or gDNA.

The receptor's source is a woman in her twenties or thirties with acute or convalescent COVID-19. Sequencing was carried out using peripheral blood.

The CDR3 is CASSLDRGSLYEQYF. CDR3 nucleotide sequence: TGTGCCAGCAGCCTCGACAGGGGGTCGTTATACGAGCAGTACTTC. The chain uses TRBV11-1 and TRBJ2-7, with TRBD1 matching 9 bases. Germline lookup yields CDR1 SGHAT and CDR2 FQDESV (reference sequence). The V and J ends lost 5 bases and 4 bases, in that order; junction bases with no gene match: 9. The CDR3 contains 15 residues.